This TCR beta chain was recovered during a study of blood T cell repertoires in COVID-19. Overall study context: There were acute and convalescent COVID-19 samples, and they came from the United States, Italy and Spain.

Per the original methods: Reference gene primers were amplified, and this amplification served to estimate nucleated cell counts. Libraries were prepared by immunoSEQ multiplex PCR; TCRdb keeps only in-frame clonotypes and omits some of them. V and J calls and clone size come straight from that table; D and trimming were deduced from the DNA. The sample lists tens of thousands of clones; approximately 85% were seen once. CDR3 length equals 15 residues. Unmatched junction bases numbered 2, after V lost 5 bases and J lost 6 bases. The V gene's germline CDR1 is SGHAT and CDR2 FQNNGV. The sequenced material came from peripheral blood. The TCR comes from a human donor in a cohort sampled during active COVID-19. This chain links TRBV11-2 with TRBJ2-2; 14 bases fit TRBD2. The CDR3 protein is CASSGTSGSAGELFF. For the CDR3, the DNA is TGTGCCAGCAGCGGGACTAGCGGGAGTGCCGGGGAGCTGTTTTTT. Filled out from reference TRBV11-2 and TRBJ2-2, the complete variable domain reads EAGVAQSPRYKIIEKRQSVAFWCNPISGHATLYWYQQILGQGPKLLIQFQNNGVVDDSQLPKDRFSAERLKGVDSTLKIQPAKLEDSAVYLCASSGTSGSAGELFFGEGSRLTVL.